This T cell receptor (beta chain) derives from a study of shared clonotypes between healthy human individuals. Findings and limits, study-wide: For naive CD4 cells, around 5% of clonotypes were shared across a few donors.

Worth noting for this clone: The antigen remains unidentified.

The CDR3 consists of 13 residues. Trimming left V 4 bases short and J 2 bases short, with 9 bases between. Germline V gene sequence: CDR1 SGHRS, CDR2 YFSETQ. Some clones are missing from TCRdb's copy, which holds only in-frame ones; the method was immunoSEQ multiplex PCR. The sample has some 2 million clones, about 95% seen once. The TCR originated in a man in his late teens or twenties in good health. Sequenced: naive CD4+ T cells sorted from blood. The subset here: CD45RA+ positively selected. The chain joins TRBV5-1 to TRBJ2-5; the D is unclear. The CDR3 here is CASSRPPQETQYF. CDR3 nucleotide sequence: TGCGCCAGCAGCCGGCCCCCTCAAGAGACCCAGTACTTC.